The present entry profiles one TCR beta chain with its context. Its matching antigen is unknown. V dropped 5 bases and J dropped 4 bases, with 16 bases sitting between them. The CDR3 is made up of 15 amino acids. Germline V gene lookup returns CDR1 SGHDT and CDR2 YYEEEE. This entry comes from a study of STAT3 mutations in large granular lymphocyte leukemia. Assay used: immunoSEQ multiplex PCR; TCRdb lists only in-frame clones, some missing. The repertoire consists of approximately 42,000 clones, with roughly 81% occurring once and the leading ten covering approximately 0.43%. Study-level findings and limits: Persisting codominant clonotypes may have hidden a small pathogenic clone. In T-cell large granular lymphocyte leukemia, about half of patients showed multiple immunodominant subclonotypes.

Sequences were obtained from PBMCs. The chain combines TRBV5-6 with TRBJ1-3, with D tentatively TRBD1 (6 bases). The receptor was derived from a human donor with T large granular lymphocyte leukemia. Some clones in this sample may be carry-over from other donors' samples. CDR3 loop: CASSPRQARGNTIYF. The CDR3 DNA reads TGTGCCAGCAGTCCACGACAGGCCAGGGGAAACACCATATATTTT. The full variable domain, in which reference TRBV5-6 and TRBJ1-3 provide the parts outside the CDR3, is DAGVTQSPTHLIKTRGQQVTLRCSPKSGHDTVSWYQQALGQGPQFIFQYYEEEERQRGNFPDRFSGHQFPNYSSELNVNALLLGDSALYLCASSPRQARGNTIYFGEGSWLTVV.